This is a list of T cell receptor beta chains from one sample in a study of T cells after yellow fever vaccination. TCRdb reanalysed the 5' RACE reads using MiXCR and keeps one entry per CDR3 protein. The sample records about 320,000 distinct CDR3 sequences, roughly 7% being singletons. The specimen comprised PBMCs, sampled about 49 days after the first yellow fever vaccination. The origin of the receptors is a man aged 18 to 29 who received the YFV17D yellow fever vaccine. Both conserved end residues are part of each CDR3. A D gene is named only where the DNA matches it firmly. The size field is filled for only some rows; it gives once, few, many or a size class.

v_gene: TRBV9
abundance: NA
j_gene: TRBJ2-3
d_gene: TRBD2
CDR3aa: CASRLSGAATDTQYF
CDR3nt: TGTGCCAGTCGCTTAAGCGGGGCCGCCACAGATACGCAGTATTTT

v_gene: TRBV4-3
abundance: few
j_gene: TRBJ1-4
d_gene: TRBD1
CDR3aa: CASSHGVGGQPNEKLFF
CDR3nt: TGCGCCAGCAGCCATGGGGTAGGGGGACAGCCAAATGAAAAACTGTTTTTT

v_gene: TRBV12-3/TRBV12-4
abundance: few
j_gene: TRBJ1-1
d_gene: NA
CDR3aa: CASSFGVSTEAFF
CDR3nt: TGTGCCAGCAGTTTCGGGGTAAGCACTGAAGCTTTCTTT

v_gene: TRBV7-2
abundance: few
j_gene: TRBJ2-3
d_gene: TRBD1
CDR3aa: CASLGQTFTDTQYF
CDR3nt: TGTGCCAGCTTGGGACAGACGTTCACAGATACGCAGTATTTT

v_gene: TRBV29-1
abundance: NA
j_gene: TRBJ2-5
d_gene: NA
CDR3aa: CSVAHLQETQYF
CDR3nt: TGCAGCGTTGCACACCTTCAAGAGACCCAGTACTTC

v_gene: TRBV5-1
abundance: NA
j_gene: TRBJ2-5
d_gene: TRBD1
CDR3aa: CASSLGQGAFQETQYF
CDR3nt: TGCGCCAGCAGCTTAGGACAGGGGGCTTTTCAAGAGACCCAGTACTTC

v_gene: TRBV11-1
abundance: NA
j_gene: TRBJ2-5
d_gene: NA
CDR3aa: CASSRPLAATQYF
CDR3nt: TGTGCCAGCAGCCGACCCCTCGCGGCGACCCAGTACTTC

v_gene: TRBV20-1
abundance: few
j_gene: TRBJ2-5
d_gene: TRBD1
CDR3aa: CSAHRQGGETQYF
CDR3nt: TGCAGTGCCCACAGACAGGGTGGGGAGACCCAGTACTTC

v_gene: TRBV7-9
abundance: few
j_gene: TRBJ2-6
d_gene: NA
CDR3aa: CASSLPGGTSGANVLTF
CDR3nt: TGTGCCAGCAGCCTCCCAGGGGGGACCTCTGGGGCCAACGTCCTGACTTTC

v_gene: TRBV25-1
abundance: NA
j_gene: TRBJ2-5
d_gene: NA
CDR3aa: CASSESAFQETQYF
CDR3nt: TGTGCCAGCAGTGAATCGGCTTTCCAAGAGACCCAGTACTTC

v_gene: TRBV5-1
abundance: NA
j_gene: TRBJ2-2
d_gene: NA
CDR3aa: CASSVEGSGELSF
CDR3nt: TGCGCCAGCAGCGTGGAAGGGTCCGGGGAGCTGTCTTTT

v_gene: TRBV4-2
abundance: NA
j_gene: TRBJ2-1
d_gene: NA
CDR3aa: CASSQEGERVYNEQFF
CDR3nt: TGTGCCAGCAGCCAAGAAGGGGAACGGGTCTACAATGAGCAGTTCTTC

v_gene: TRBV14
abundance: many
j_gene: TRBJ2-1
d_gene: TRBD2
CDR3aa: CASSQELGLAGDEQFF
CDR3nt: TGTGCCAGCAGCCAAGAACTGGGACTAGCGGGGGACGAGCAGTTCTTC

v_gene: TRBV20-1
abundance: few
j_gene: TRBJ1-4
d_gene: TRBD1
CDR3aa: CSARETGGNEKLFF
CDR3nt: TGCAGTGCTAGAGAAACAGGGGGAAATGAAAAACTGTTTTTT

v_gene: TRBV20-1
abundance: NA
j_gene: TRBJ2-7
d_gene: TRBD1
CDR3aa: CSARGQNYEQYF
CDR3nt: TGCAGTGCTAGGGGACAGAACTACGAGCAGTACTTC

v_gene: TRBV27
abundance: NA
j_gene: TRBJ1-4
d_gene: NA
CDR3aa: CASSSGGNREKLFF
CDR3nt: TGTGCCAGCAGCTCTGGGGGAAATCGCGAAAAACTGTTTTTT

v_gene: TRBV11-2
abundance: NA
j_gene: TRBJ2-2
d_gene: NA
CDR3aa: CASSLFPRGRDTGELFF
CDR3nt: TGTGCCAGCAGCTTATTTCCGCGGGGCAGGGACACCGGGGAGCTGTTTTTT

v_gene: TRBV12-3/TRBV12-4
abundance: NA
j_gene: TRBJ2-1
d_gene: NA
CDR3aa: CASSPPSERGTNEQFF
CDR3nt: TGTGCCAGCAGTCCCCCGAGTGAGAGGGGTACGAATGAGCAGTTCTTC

v_gene: TRBV5-1
abundance: NA
j_gene: TRBJ2-3
d_gene: NA
CDR3aa: CASSPRPGSTDTQYF
CDR3nt: TGCGCCAGCAGCCCCCGCCCGGGCAGCACAGATACGCAGTATTTT

v_gene: TRBV11-2
abundance: NA
j_gene: TRBJ2-3
d_gene: NA
CDR3aa: CASSEPTGPIKYF
CDR3nt: TGTGCCAGCAGCGAACCAACCGGGCCCATCAAGTATTTT

v_gene: TRBV6-2/TRBV6-3
abundance: few
j_gene: TRBJ2-7
d_gene: TRBD2
CDR3aa: CASSPIAGGHEQYF
CDR3nt: TGTGCCAGCAGCCCCATAGCGGGGGGGCACGAGCAGTACTTC

v_gene: TRBV5-1
abundance: few
j_gene: TRBJ2-2
d_gene: TRBD1
CDR3aa: CASSLASAGGWVWNTGELFF
CDR3nt: TGCGCCAGCAGCTTGGCCTCGGCAGGGGGCTGGGTGTGGAACACCGGGGAGCTGTTTTTT

v_gene: TRBV5-1
abundance: few
j_gene: TRBJ1-1
d_gene: NA
CDR3aa: CASSLEGSWDTEAFF
CDR3nt: TGCGCCAGCAGCTTGGAAGGCTCCTGGGACACTGAAGCTTTCTTT

v_gene: TRBV6-2/TRBV6-3
abundance: NA
j_gene: TRBJ2-1
d_gene: TRBD2
CDR3aa: CATGKTSGGSEQFF
CDR3nt: TGTGCCACCGGGAAGACTAGCGGGGGAAGCGAGCAGTTCTTC

v_gene: TRBV29-1
abundance: few
j_gene: TRBJ2-2
d_gene: TRBD1
CDR3aa: CSADRDVGELFF
CDR3nt: TGCAGCGCGGACAGGGACGTCGGGGAGCTGTTTTTT

v_gene: TRBV12-3/TRBV12-4
abundance: few
j_gene: TRBJ2-5
d_gene: TRBD1
CDR3aa: CASRLDREETQYF
CDR3nt: TGTGCCAGCAGGTTGGACAGGGAAGAGACCCAGTACTTC

v_gene: TRBV6-2/TRBV6-3
abundance: few
j_gene: TRBJ2-5
d_gene: TRBD2
CDR3aa: CASSQAGGQETQYF
CDR3nt: TGTGCCAGCAGCCAAGCGGGGGGACAAGAGACCCAGTACTTC

v_gene: TRBV2
abundance: NA
j_gene: TRBJ2-7
d_gene: TRBD2
CDR3aa: CASSVNGGAVEEQYF
CDR3nt: TGTGCCAGCAGTGTAAACGGGGGGGCCGTGGAAGAGCAGTACTTC

v_gene: TRBV5-5
abundance: few
j_gene: TRBJ2-2
d_gene: NA
CDR3aa: CASSLYRGAAGELFF
CDR3nt: TGTGCCAGCAGCTTGTACCGGGGGGCCGCCGGGGAGCTGTTTTTT

v_gene: TRBV20-1
abundance: many
j_gene: TRBJ2-3
d_gene: TRBD2
CDR3aa: CSATTSGGDASTDTQYF
CDR3nt: TGCAGTGCAACCACTAGCGGGGGGGACGCTAGCACAGATACGCAGTATTTT

v_gene: TRBV29-1
abundance: few
j_gene: TRBJ1-1
d_gene: NA
CDR3aa: CSVVGGRNTEAFF
CDR3nt: TGCAGCGTTGTGGGCGGGCGGAACACTGAAGCTTTCTTT

v_gene: TRBV20-1
abundance: NA
j_gene: TRBJ2-1
d_gene: NA
CDR3aa: CRDNSYNEQFF
CDR3nt: TGCAGAGACAACTCCTACAATGAGCAGTTCTTC

v_gene: TRBV29-1
abundance: NA
j_gene: TRBJ2-3
d_gene: TRBD1
CDR3aa: CSYSQGVRLDTQYF
CDR3nt: TGCAGCTACTCACAGGGGGTTCGTTTAGATACGCAGTATTTT

v_gene: TRBV21-1
abundance: many
j_gene: TRBJ2-4
d_gene: NA
CDR3aa: CASSKIRTGGVKNIQYF
CDR3nt: TGTGCCAGCAGCAAAATTCGGACAGGGGGGGTCAAAAACATTCAGTACTTC

v_gene: TRBV12-3/TRBV12-4
abundance: few
j_gene: TRBJ2-7
d_gene: TRBD2
CDR3aa: CASTPGLAFEQYF
CDR3nt: TGTGCCAGCACCCCGGGACTAGCTTTCGAGCAGTACTTC

v_gene: TRBV7-3
abundance: few
j_gene: TRBJ2-2
d_gene: NA
CDR3aa: CASSLLRGHTGELFF
CDR3nt: TGTGCCAGCAGCTTACTCCGGGGCCACACCGGGGAGCTGTTTTTT

v_gene: TRBV5-1
abundance: NA
j_gene: TRBJ2-2
d_gene: NA
CDR3aa: CASGKGTPNTGELFF
CDR3nt: TGCGCCAGCGGGAAGGGGACACCTAACACCGGGGAGCTGTTTTTT

v_gene: TRBV20-1
abundance: NA
j_gene: TRBJ1-5
d_gene: NA
CDR3aa: CSVRQGNQPQHF
CDR3nt: TGCAGTGTTCGGCAGGGTAATCAGCCCCAGCATTTT

v_gene: TRBV12-3/TRBV12-4
abundance: few
j_gene: TRBJ1-2
d_gene: NA
CDR3aa: CASSTSVHYGYTF
CDR3nt: NA